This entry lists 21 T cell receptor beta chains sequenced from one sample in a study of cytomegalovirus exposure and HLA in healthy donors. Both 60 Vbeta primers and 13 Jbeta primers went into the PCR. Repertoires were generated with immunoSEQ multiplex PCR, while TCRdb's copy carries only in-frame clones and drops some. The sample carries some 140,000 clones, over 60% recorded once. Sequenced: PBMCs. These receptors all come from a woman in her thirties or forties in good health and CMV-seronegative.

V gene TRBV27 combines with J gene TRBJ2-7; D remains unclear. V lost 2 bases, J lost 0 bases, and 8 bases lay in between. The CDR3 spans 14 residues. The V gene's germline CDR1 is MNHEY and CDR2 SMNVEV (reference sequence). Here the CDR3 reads CASSLTGASYEQYF. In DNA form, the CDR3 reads TGTGCCAGCAGTTTAACCGGAGCCTCCTACGAGCAGTACTTC.

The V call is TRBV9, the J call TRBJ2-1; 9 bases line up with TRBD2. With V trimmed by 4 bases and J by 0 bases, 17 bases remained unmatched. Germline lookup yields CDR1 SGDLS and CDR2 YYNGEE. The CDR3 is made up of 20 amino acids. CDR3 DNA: TGTGCCAGCAGCCGAAAGGAGGGACTAGCACGACCCGCCTCCTACAATGAGCAGTTCTTC. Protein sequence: CASSRKEGLARPASYNEQFF.

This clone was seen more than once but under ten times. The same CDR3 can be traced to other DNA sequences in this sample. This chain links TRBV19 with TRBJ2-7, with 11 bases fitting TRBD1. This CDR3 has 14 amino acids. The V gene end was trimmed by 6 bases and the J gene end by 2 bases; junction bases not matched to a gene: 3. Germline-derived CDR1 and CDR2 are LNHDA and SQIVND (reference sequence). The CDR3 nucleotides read TGTGCCAGTAGGCCGGGACAGGGGGCCTACGAGCAGTACTTC. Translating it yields CASRPGQGAYEQYF.

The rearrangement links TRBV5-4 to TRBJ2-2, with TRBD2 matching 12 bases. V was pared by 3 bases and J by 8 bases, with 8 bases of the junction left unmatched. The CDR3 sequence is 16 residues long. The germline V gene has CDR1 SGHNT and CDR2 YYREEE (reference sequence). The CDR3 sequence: CASSSTSGRTRGELFF. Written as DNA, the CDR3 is TGTGCCAGCAGCTCTACTAGCGGGAGGACTAGGGGGGAGCTGTTTTTT.

CDR3 nucleotides: TGTGCCAGTAGTGTAGTAGGTACAGGGACAGATACGCAGTATTTT. Protein: CASSVVGTGTDTQYF. The rearrangement uses TRBV19 and TRBJ2-3; D possibly corresponds to TRBD1 (6 bases). Germline values: CDR1 LNHDA, CDR2 SQIVND (reference sequence). V was shortened by 5 bases and J by 3 bases, with 15 bases between the two germline ends. The CDR3 is 15 residues long.

DNA of the CDR3: TGTGCCAGCAGCGTAGCCAGGGGCCCCTACAATGAGCAGTTCTTC. Amino acids: CASSVARGPYNEQFF. This chain uses TRBV9 with TRBJ2-1; D is perhaps TRBD1 (6 bases). The CDR3 covers 15 residues. The V end lost 0 bases, the J end lost 2 bases, and 9 bases lay between the germline ends. Germline CDR1 is SGDLS and CDR2 is YYNGEE.

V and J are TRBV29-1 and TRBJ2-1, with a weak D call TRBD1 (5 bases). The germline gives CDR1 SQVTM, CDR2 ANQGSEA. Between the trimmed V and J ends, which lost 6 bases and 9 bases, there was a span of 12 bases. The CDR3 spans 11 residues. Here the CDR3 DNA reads TGCAGCGTCGATCAGGGTGGTGAGCAGTTCTTC. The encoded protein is CSVDQGGEQFF.

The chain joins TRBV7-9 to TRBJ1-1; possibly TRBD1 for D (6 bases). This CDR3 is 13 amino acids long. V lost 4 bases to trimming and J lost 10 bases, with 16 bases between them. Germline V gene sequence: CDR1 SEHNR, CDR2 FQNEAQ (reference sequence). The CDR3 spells CASSSHQQGRAFF. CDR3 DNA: TGTGCCAGCAGCTCTCATCAACAGGGAAGAGCTTTCTTT.

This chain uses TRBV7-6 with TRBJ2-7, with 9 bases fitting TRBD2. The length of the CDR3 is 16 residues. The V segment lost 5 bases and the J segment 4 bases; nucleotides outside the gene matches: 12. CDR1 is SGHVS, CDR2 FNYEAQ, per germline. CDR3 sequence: CASSRRLRLAVYEQYF. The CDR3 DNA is TGTGCCAGCAGCCGCCGATTGAGACTAGCGGTTTACGAGCAGTACTTC.

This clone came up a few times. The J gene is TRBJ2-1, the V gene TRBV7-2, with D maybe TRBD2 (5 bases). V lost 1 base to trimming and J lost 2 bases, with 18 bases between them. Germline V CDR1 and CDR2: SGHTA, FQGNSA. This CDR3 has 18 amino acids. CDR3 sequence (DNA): TGTGCCAGCAGCTTAGACCCTCGGGGAAGGACCCCCTACAATGAGCAGTTCTTC. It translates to CASSLDPRGRTPYNEQFF.

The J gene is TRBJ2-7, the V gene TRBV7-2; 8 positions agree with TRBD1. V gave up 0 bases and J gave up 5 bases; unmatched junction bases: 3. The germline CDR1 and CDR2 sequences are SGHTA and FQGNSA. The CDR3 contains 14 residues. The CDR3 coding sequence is TGTGCCAGCAGCTTAGCCATGACAGGGGACGAGCAGTACTTC. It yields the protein CASSLAMTGDEQYF.

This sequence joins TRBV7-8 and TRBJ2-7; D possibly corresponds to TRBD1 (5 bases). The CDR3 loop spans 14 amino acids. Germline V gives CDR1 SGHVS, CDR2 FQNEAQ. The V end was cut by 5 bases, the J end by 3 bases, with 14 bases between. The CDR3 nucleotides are TGTGCCAGCAGCCCGCAGGGATCCCACTACGAGCAGTACTTC. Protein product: CASSPQGSHYEQYF.

CDR3 in amino acids: CASRSGGKYEAFF. CDR3 nucleotide sequence: TGTGCCAGCAGATCCGGAGGAAAGTATGAAGCTTTCTTT. The chain recombines TRBV6-5 with TRBJ1-1; D not resolved. Germline V CDR1 and CDR2: MNHEY, SVGAGI. The ends were cut back, 6 bases at V and 7 bases at J, with 15 bases in the middle. The CDR3 contains 13 residues.

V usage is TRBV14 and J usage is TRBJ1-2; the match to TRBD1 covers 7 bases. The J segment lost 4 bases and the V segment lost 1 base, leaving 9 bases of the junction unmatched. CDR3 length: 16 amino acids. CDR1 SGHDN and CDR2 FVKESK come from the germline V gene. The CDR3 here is CASSQAKGAASYGYTF. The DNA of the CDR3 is TGTGCCAGCAGCCAAGCCAAGGGGGCTGCTAGCTATGGCTACACCTTC.

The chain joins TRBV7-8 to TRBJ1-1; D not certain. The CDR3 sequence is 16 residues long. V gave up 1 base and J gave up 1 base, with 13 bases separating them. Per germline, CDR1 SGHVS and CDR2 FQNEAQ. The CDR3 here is CASSLVSAARNTEAFF. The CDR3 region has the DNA TGTGCCAGCAGCTTAGTATCGGCCGCTAGGAACACTGAAGCTTTCTTT.

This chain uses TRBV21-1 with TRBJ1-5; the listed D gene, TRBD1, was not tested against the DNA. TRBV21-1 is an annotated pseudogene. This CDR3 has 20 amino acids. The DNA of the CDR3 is TGTGCCAGCAGCAAAGAGGGGACAGGGGGCGCCGGGGATAGCAATCAGCCCCAGCATTTT. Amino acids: CASSKEGTGGAGDSNQPQHF.

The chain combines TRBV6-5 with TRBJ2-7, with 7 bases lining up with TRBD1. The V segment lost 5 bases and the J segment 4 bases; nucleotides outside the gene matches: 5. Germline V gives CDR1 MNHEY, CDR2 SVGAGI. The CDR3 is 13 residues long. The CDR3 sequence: CASSPPQGYEQYF. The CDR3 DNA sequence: TGTGCCAGCAGTCCCCCACAGGGGTACGAGCAGTACTTC.

Written as DNA, the CDR3 is TGTGCCAGCAGGCAGACAGAGAATAGCAATCAGCCCCAGCATTTT. Amino acid sequence: CASRQTENSNQPQHF. The rearrangement links TRBV6-5 to TRBJ1-5; perhaps TRBD1 as D (5 bases). The length of the CDR3 is 15 residues. Germline values: CDR1 MNHEY, CDR2 SVGAGI. The ends were cut back, 6 bases at V and 0 bases at J, with 12 bases in the middle.

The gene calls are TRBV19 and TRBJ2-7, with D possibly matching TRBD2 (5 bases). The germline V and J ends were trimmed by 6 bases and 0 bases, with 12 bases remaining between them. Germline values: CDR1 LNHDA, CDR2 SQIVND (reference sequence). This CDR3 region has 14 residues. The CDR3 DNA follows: TGTGCCAGTAGGAATAGGGAGAGCTCCTACGAGCAGTACTTC. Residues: CASRNRESSYEQYF.

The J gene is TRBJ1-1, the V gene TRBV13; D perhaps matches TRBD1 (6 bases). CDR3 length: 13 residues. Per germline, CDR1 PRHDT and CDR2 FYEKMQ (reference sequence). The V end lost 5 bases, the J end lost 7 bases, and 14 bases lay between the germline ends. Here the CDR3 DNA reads TGTGCCAGCAGCCTCGGGACACCTATTGAAGCTTTCTTT. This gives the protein CASSLGTPIEAFF.

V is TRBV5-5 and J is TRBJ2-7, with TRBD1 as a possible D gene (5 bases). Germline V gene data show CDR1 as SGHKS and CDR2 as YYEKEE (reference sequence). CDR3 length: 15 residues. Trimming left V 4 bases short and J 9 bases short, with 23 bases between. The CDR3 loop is CASSPLGQGSEGQYF. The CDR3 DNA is TGTGCCAGCAGCCCCCTGGGGCAGGGAAGCGAAGGGCAGTACTTC.